This T cell receptor (beta chain) originates from a study of cytomegalovirus exposure and HLA in healthy donors. Overall study findings and caveats: For TCR beta chains, V- and J-gene trimming was later linked to a missense DCLRE1C variant. Across all donors, roughly uniform sequencing depth was an assumption of the presence/absence analyses. In vitro work confirmed that a few CMV-associated chains recognize CMV antigens.

CDR3 length: 15 residues. Germline assignment: CDR1 LGHNT and CDR2 FRNRAP. V was cut by 6 bases and J by 4 bases, with 15 bases left in between. Primers: 60 Vbeta forward and 13 Jbeta reverse. Assay used: immunoSEQ multiplex PCR; TCRdb lists only in-frame clones, some missing. The sample carries under 250,000 clones, around four fifths recorded once. About this clone itself: The antigen remains undetermined.

Donors counted as nominally healthy when sampled, yet unrecorded immune exposures were likely. This receptor was obtained from a boy aged 2-15 years in good health and CMV-seronegative. The chain uses TRBV12-5 and TRBJ2-2; tentatively, D is TRBD2 (6 bases). Input material: PBMCs. CDR3 amino acids: CASGDLAIGTGELFF. CDR3 bases: TGTGCTAGTGGAGACCTAGCGATCGGCACCGGGGAGCTGTTTTTT.